This passage covers 19 T cell receptor beta chains from one sample sequenced in a study of T cells in women clearing cervical HPV infection. Method: immunoSEQ multiplex PCR; TCRdb's copy keeps in-frame clones and lacks some. The repertoire table contains 20,000 to 25,000 clones. Sequencing was carried out using blood buffy coat. All receptors derive from a woman between 18 and 75 years old with a cervical HPV16 infection that either progressed to CIN3+ or cleared (not recorded which).

Worth noting for this clone: Coverage ceases 3 residues before the CDR3 finishes, and the germline J gene fills in the end. This sequence joins TRBV20-1 and TRBJ2-7; 8 bases fit TRBD2. CDR3 size: 14 residues. From germline, CDR1 is DFQATT and CDR2 SNEGSKA (reference sequence). J lost 6 bases, V lost 4 bases, and 11 bases had no gene match. The CDR3 bases that were read are TGCAGTGCTACGCCGGGACTAGGATTAGGCGAG. This sequence encodes CSATPGLGLGE. In full, the CDR3 reads CSATPGLGLGEQYF.

As to this clone: The CDR3 goes on 3 residues after the read ends, and that part is filled in from the germline J gene. The chain recombines TRBV18 with TRBJ1-1, with 7 bases lining up with TRBD1. CDR3 length: 15 residues. V was clipped by 1 base and J by 3 bases; unmatched bases: 5. Germline V CDR1 and CDR2: KGHSH, LQKENI. This CDR3 is CASSPRGGKDTEAFF. CDR3 DNA (partial): TGTGCCAGCTCACCACGAGGGGGCAAGGACACTGAA.

About this clone itself: Coverage ceases 3 residues before the CDR3 finishes, and the germline J gene fills in the end. V gene TRBV7-2 combines with J gene TRBJ1-2, with 11 nucleotides matching TRBD1. This CDR3 region has 14 residues. Looked up from germline, CDR1 is SGHTA and CDR2 is FQGNSA. The CDR3 is CASSIGQGAYGYTF. The sequenced part of the CDR3 DNA is TGTGCCAGCAGCATCGGACAGGGGGCCTACGGC.

A note on this clone: Read data end 3 residues before the CDR3 end; the end is taken from the germline J gene. The chain is built from TRBV5-1 and TRBJ1-6; the D is unclear. The CDR3 covers 16 residues. The germline V and J ends were trimmed by 8 bases and 0 bases, with 15 bases remaining between them. Germline loops: CDR1 SGHRS, CDR2 YFSETQ. The CDR3 spells CASQTAPGSYNSPLHF. CDR3 bases read: TGCGCCAGTCAGACTGCCCCGGGCTCCTATAATTCACCC.

Concerning this clone itself: Read sequence stops 3 residues before the CDR3 end, and the germline J gene provides the missing end. The chain uses TRBV7-7 and TRBJ2-3, with D possibly being TRBD2 (5 bases). CDR3 length equals 14 residues. Germline V gives CDR1 SSHAT, CDR2 FNYEAQ (reference sequence). Partial CDR3 DNA: TGTGCCAGCAGCTACGCCACAGCGGATTCCACG. This gives the protein CASSYATADST. The whole CDR3 protein reads CASSYATADSTQYF.

Worth noting for this clone: The observed sequence ends 3 residues before the CDR3 terminus, with the missing tail filled in from the germline J gene. V gene TRBV19 combines with J gene TRBJ2-3, with 10 bases matching TRBD1. The germline gives CDR1 LNHDA, CDR2 SQIVND (reference sequence). The CDR3 totals 14 residues. The CDR3 bases that were read are TGTGCCAGTACGGGGGACAGGGGCAATCAGCCG. Residues: CASTGDRGNQP. The CDR3 in full is CASTGDRGNQPQYF.

With respect to this clone: Read coverage stops 3 residues before the CDR3 terminus; the germline J gene supplies the remainder. This rearrangement joins TRBV6-1 to TRBJ1-5; the D is unclear. V was clipped by 0 bases and J by 1 base, with 7 bases between them. From germline, CDR1 is MNHNS and CDR2 SASEGT. This CDR3 has 15 residues. The DNA read from the CDR3 is TGTGCCAGCAGTGAAGCGAAACAGAGCAATCAGCCC. Translating gives CASSEAKQSNQP. The entire CDR3 is CASSEAKQSNQPQHF.

A note on this clone: Read sequence stops 3 residues before the CDR3 end, and the germline J gene provides the missing end. The chain recombines TRBV19 with TRBJ2-7, with TRBD1 matching 11 bases. The CDR3 runs to 15 residues. Germline V gives CDR1 LNHDA, CDR2 SQIVND (reference sequence). Unmatched junction bases numbered 6, after V lost 5 bases and J lost 3 bases. The CDR3 sequence is CASSGGTGGFYEQYF. The CDR3 bases that were read are TGTGCCAGTAGTGGGGGGACAGGGGGATTCTACGAG.

With regard to this clone: The read comes to an end 3 residues before the CDR3 does, leaving the germline J gene to fill in the end. This chain uses TRBV18 with TRBJ1-2; 9 nucleotides line up with TRBD1. V shed 3 bases, J shed 4 bases, and the junction held 15 bases outside the gene matches. Germline CDR1 is KGHSH and CDR2 is LQKENI. This CDR3 has 18 amino acids. The CDR3 loop is CASSPPGQGRGGPYGYTF. The CDR3 bases that were read are TGTGCCAGCTCACCTCCAGGACAGGGGAGGGGAGGACCCTATGGC.

Concerning this clone: The read comes to an end 3 residues before the CDR3 does, leaving the germline J gene to fill in the end. This chain joins TRBV20-1 and TRBJ2-7; no firm D call. The CDR3 runs to 14 residues. The V and J ends lost 6 bases and 2 bases respectively, with 17 bases between them. From germline, CDR1 is DFQATT and CDR2 SNEGSKA (reference sequence). Incomplete CDR3 DNA: TGCAGTGCATCAGGTCAGGAAGGAGCCTACGAG. Translation: CSASGQEGAYE. The CDR3 in full is CSASGQEGAYEQYF.

Note on this clone: The read terminates 3 residues ahead of where the CDR3 ends, so the germline J gene completes it. This chain uses TRBV7-3 with TRBJ2-3; D is uncertain. V lost 3 bases and J lost 0, with 7 bases in between. The CDR3 sequence is 14 residues long. Germline V gene lookup returns CDR1 SGHTA and CDR2 FQGTGA. CDR3 amino acids: CASSLAASTDTQYF. Partial CDR3 DNA: TGTGCCAGCAGCTTGGCGGCCAGCACAGATACG.

As concerns this clone: Read sequence stops 3 residues before the CDR3 end, and the germline J gene provides the missing end. The rearrangement uses TRBV20-1 and TRBJ2-1, with 7 bases lining up with TRBD2. The CDR3 has 15 residues. Germline V gene data show CDR1 as DFQATT and CDR2 as SNEGSKA (reference sequence). Trimming at V came to 2 bases and at J to 3 bases, leaving 7 bases not matched to a gene. The chain's CDR3 is CSARKRGSLYNEQFF. Partial CDR3 DNA: TGCAGTGCTAGAAAGCGGGGCAGTCTCTACAATGAG.

With regard to this clone: The observed sequence ends 3 residues before the CDR3 terminus, with the missing tail filled in from the germline J gene. The chain uses TRBV7-9 and TRBJ1-2; tentative D call: TRBD1 (5 bases). The CDR3 length is 14 residues. Trimming shortened V by 1 base and J by 6 bases, and 12 bases separated the two germline ends. Germline V gives CDR1 SEHNR, CDR2 FQNEAQ (reference sequence). The CDR3 spells CASSLEVGADGYTF. CDR3 DNA, as far as it was read: TGTGCCAGCAGCTTAGAGGTAGGGGCGGATGGC.

Concerning this clone itself: The CDR3 end lies 3 residues beyond the end of the read and is filled in from the germline J gene. The chain uses TRBV5-1 and TRBJ2-4; 7 nucleotides align to TRBD2. The CDR3 runs to 16 residues. Germline V gene data show CDR1 as SGHRS and CDR2 as YFSETQ. CDR3 sequence: CASSLAGGGIYYGQYF. Partial CDR3 DNA: TGCGCCAGCAGCTTGGCCGGGGGAGGGATTTACTATGGT.

As regards this clone: The read stops 3 residues short of the end of the CDR3; the missing end is completed from the germline J gene. The same CDR3 can be traced to other DNA sequences in this sample. This rearrangement joins TRBV10-2 to TRBJ1-3; D call uncertain. Germline lookup yields CDR1 WSHSY and CDR2 SAAADI. The CDR3 is 16 residues long. Trimming shortened V by 5 bases and J by 0 bases, and 14 bases separated the two germline ends. This CDR3 reads CASSPGLEGSGNTIYF. Partial CDR3 DNA: TGCGCCAGCAGTCCCGGACTCGAGGGCTCTGGAAACACC.

Of note for this clone: The read terminates 3 residues ahead of where the CDR3 ends, so the germline J gene completes it. The rearrangement uses TRBV10-2 and TRBJ2-3; D is possibly TRBD1 (5 bases). Germline assignment: CDR1 WSHSY and CDR2 SAAADI. There are 14 residues in the CDR3. Here the CDR3 reads CASSESGVGQPQYF. The sequenced part of the CDR3 DNA is TGCGCCAGCAGTGAGTCAGGGGTGGGTCAGCCG.

The sequenced part of the CDR3 DNA is TGTGCCAGCCTAGCGGGTGGGTCCTACGAG. Translation gives CASLAGGSYE. Given in full, the CDR3 is CASLAGGSYEQYF. The chain recombines TRBV2 with TRBJ2-7; 8 bases agree with TRBD2. The sequenced fragment ends 3 residues before the CDR3 boundary, so the rest is inferred from the germline J gene. The germline CDR1 and CDR2 sequences are SNHLY and FYNNEI. V trimming: 8 bases; J trimming: 1 base; junction bases outside the gene matches: 4. This CDR3 has 13 amino acids.

Notes on this clone: Read coverage stops 3 residues before the CDR3 terminus; the germline J gene supplies the remainder. The genes are TRBV30 and TRBJ2-1, with TRBD2 matching over 8 bases. The CDR3 spans 13 residues. After removal of 3 bases from V and 7 bases from J, the junction contained 5 bases not matched to a gene. Germline-derived CDR1 and CDR2 are GTSNPN and SVGIG (reference sequence). The CDR3 loop is CAWRAGGSNEQFF. The sequenced CDR3 bases are TGTGCCTGGAGGGCGGGAGGCTCGAATGAG. The full variable domain, in which reference TRBV30 and TRBJ2-1 provide the parts outside the CDR3, is SQTIHQWPATLVQPVGSPLSLECTVEGTSNPNLYWYRQAAGRGLQLLFYSVGIGQISSEVPQNLSASRPQDRQFILSSKKLLLSDSGFYLCAWRAGGSNEQFFGPGTRLTVL.

Note on this clone: The read gets to within 3 residues of the CDR3 end, and the germline J gene fills in the rest. The chain couples TRBV11-2 to TRBJ1-4; a weak D match, TRBD1 (6 bases). V was pared by 3 bases and J by 7 bases, with 15 bases between. CDR3 length equals 15 residues. Germline V gene sequence: CDR1 SGHAT, CDR2 FQNNGV. The CDR3 reads CASSFQSGAGEKLFF. The CDR3 bases that were read are TGTGCCAGCAGCTTTCAGTCAGGGGCGGGTGAAAAA.